A selection of T cell receptor beta chains follows, all from one sample in a study of blood T cell repertoires in COVID-19. Libraries were prepared by immunoSEQ multiplex PCR; TCRdb keeps only in-frame clonotypes and omits some of them. Of a few hundred thousand clones listed, 80% to 90% are singletons. Sequenced sample: PBMCs or T cells enriched from blood (not recorded which). These TCRs come from a woman between 40 and 55 years old with acute COVID-19. The CDR3 runs from the conserved cysteine through the conserved F or W. Each record gives: V gene, D gene, clone size, J gene, CDR3 protein, CDR3 DNA. D genes are given only for firm matches. Clone size, where shown, is once, few, many, or a class for clones that have expanded.

V gene: TRBV6-1
D gene: -
clone size: few
J gene: TRBJ1-5
CDR3 protein: CASSEEGPGMSVQPQHF
CDR3 DNA: TGTGCCAGCAGTGAAGAAGGGCCGGGAATGTCGGTACAGCCCCAGCATTTT

V gene: TRBV27
D gene: -
clone size: few
J gene: TRBJ2-7
CDR3 protein: CASSLAPAYEQYF
CDR3 DNA: TGTGCCAGCAGCCTCGCCCCGGCCTACGAGCAGTACTTC

V gene: TRBV19
D gene: -
clone size: -
J gene: TRBJ2-1
CDR3 protein: CASSSGGPRNEQFF
CDR3 DNA: TGTGCCAGTAGTAGTGGCGGCCCAAGGAATGAGCAGTTCTTC

V gene: TRBV28
D gene: -
clone size: -
J gene: TRBJ1-5
CDR3 protein: CASSLLITGNQPQHF
CDR3 DNA: TGTGCCAGCAGCCTTCTAATAACAGGGAATCAGCCCCAGCATTTT

V gene: TRBV27
D gene: TRBD2
clone size: -
J gene: TRBJ2-7
CDR3 protein: CASSSLGLAVYEQYF
CDR3 DNA: TGTGCCAGCAGTTCCCTGGGACTAGCGGTCTACGAGCAGTACTTC

V gene: TRBV7-2
D gene: -
clone size: -
J gene: TRBJ1-1
CDR3 protein: CASSFAGDTEAFF
CDR3 DNA: TGTGCCAGCAGCTTTGCAGGGGACACTGAAGCTTTCTTT

V gene: TRBV19
D gene: TRBD1
clone size: -
J gene: TRBJ1-5
CDR3 protein: CASNGQGRNQPQHF
CDR3 DNA: TGTGCCAGTAATGGACAGGGTCGCAATCAGCCCCAGCATTTT

V gene: TRBV10-3
D gene: -
clone size: -
J gene: TRBJ1-3
CDR3 protein: CAISESPGRNTIYF
CDR3 DNA: TGTGCCATCAGTGAGTCTCCAGGGAGAAACACCATATATTTT

V gene: TRBV3-1/TRBV3-2
D gene: -
clone size: once
J gene: TRBJ2-5
CDR3 protein: CASSRAKETQYF
CDR3 DNA: TGTGCCAGCAGCCGGGCGAAGGAGACCCAGTACTTC

V gene: TRBV6-1
D gene: TRBD1
clone size: few
J gene: TRBJ1-2
CDR3 protein: CASSEALGTGGYGYTF
CDR3 DNA: TGTGCCAGCAGTGAAGCGCTGGGGACAGGGGGCTATGGCTACACCTTC

V gene: TRBV6-5
D gene: TRBD1
clone size: -
J gene: TRBJ2-7
CDR3 protein: CASSRDSLTYEQYF
CDR3 DNA: TGTGCCAGCAGCCGGGACAGCTTAACCTACGAGCAGTACTTC

V gene: TRBV24-1
D gene: TRBD1
clone size: -
J gene: TRBJ1-5
CDR3 protein: CATSDPGTGNQPQHF
CDR3 DNA: TGTGCCACCAGTGATCCCGGGACAGGCAATCAGCCCCAGCATTTT

V gene: TRBV19
D gene: -
clone size: -
J gene: TRBJ1-1
CDR3 protein: CASSSRGTEAFF
CDR3 DNA: TGTGCCAGTAGTAGCCGAGGCACTGAAGCTTTCTTT

V gene: TRBV6-1
D gene: -
clone size: -
J gene: TRBJ1-4
CDR3 protein: CASSDWGGGEKLFF
CDR3 DNA: TGTGCCAGCAGTGATTGGGGGGGAGGAGAAAAACTGTTTTTT

V gene: TRBV10-2
D gene: -
clone size: -
J gene: TRBJ2-3
CDR3 protein: CASSEQRYSTDTQYF
CDR3 DNA: TGCGCCAGCAGTGAACAGCGGTATAGCACAGATACGCAGTATTTT

V gene: TRBV27
D gene: TRBD2
clone size: -
J gene: TRBJ2-2
CDR3 protein: CASSLSSLAGGSGELFF
CDR3 DNA: TGTGCCAGCAGTTTATCAAGCCTAGCGGGAGGTTCCGGGGAGCTGTTTTTT

V gene: TRBV7-2
D gene: TRBD1
clone size: -
J gene: TRBJ2-1
CDR3 protein: CASSLGGTGTNEQFF
CDR3 DNA: TGTGCCAGCAGCTTAGGGGGGACAGGGACCAATGAGCAGTTCTTC

V gene: TRBV27
D gene: TRBD2
clone size: -
J gene: TRBJ2-1
CDR3 protein: CASSLWGGNEQFF
CDR3 DNA: TGTGCCAGCAGTTTATGGGGGGGCAATGAGCAGTTCTTC

V gene: TRBV6-5
D gene: -
clone size: -
J gene: TRBJ1-5
CDR3 protein: CASRSGGRGQPQHF
CDR3 DNA: TGTGCCAGCAGAAGTGGGGGGAGGGGACAGCCCCAGCATTTT

V gene: TRBV28
D gene: -
clone size: once
J gene: TRBJ2-7
CDR3 protein: CASSQAREHEQYF
CDR3 DNA: TGTGCCAGCAGTCAGGCCAGGGAACACGAGCAGTACTTC

V gene: TRBV5-1
D gene: TRBD1
clone size: -
J gene: TRBJ1-2
CDR3 protein: CASSSGQGVGYGYTF
CDR3 DNA: TGCGCCAGCAGCTCCGGACAGGGGGTGGGCTATGGCTACACCTTC

V gene: TRBV5-1
D gene: TRBD1
clone size: -
J gene: TRBJ1-1
CDR3 protein: CASSPETGLSTEAFF
CDR3 DNA: TGCGCCAGCAGCCCTGAGACAGGGCTGAGCACTGAAGCTTTCTTT

V gene: TRBV19
D gene: TRBD1
clone size: -
J gene: TRBJ2-7
CDR3 protein: CASSPGTGVGSYEQYF
CDR3 DNA: TGTGCCAGTAGTCCTGGGACAGGGGTGGGCTCCTACGAGCAGTACTTC

V gene: TRBV5-1
D gene: TRBD2
clone size: few
J gene: TRBJ2-1
CDR3 protein: CASSFSSGRYSNEQFF
CDR3 DNA: TGCGCCAGCAGCTTCTCTAGCGGGAGGTATAGCAATGAGCAGTTCTTC

V gene: TRBV28
D gene: -
clone size: -
J gene: TRBJ2-7
CDR3 protein: CASSLGTPPYEQYF
CDR3 DNA: TGTGCCAGCAGTTTAGGGACTCCCCCGTACGAGCAGTACTTC

V gene: TRBV3-1/TRBV3-2
D gene: TRBD1
clone size: -
J gene: TRBJ1-2
CDR3 protein: CASSQYTGGSIYGYTF
CDR3 DNA: TGTGCCAGCAGCCAGTATACAGGGGGCTCTATCTATGGCTACACCTTC

V gene: TRBV5-1
D gene: TRBD2
clone size: -
J gene: TRBJ2-7
CDR3 protein: CASSMVAGSHEQYF
CDR3 DNA: TGCGCCAGCAGTATGGTAGCGGGGAGTCACGAGCAGTACTTC

V gene: TRBV6-5
D gene: TRBD1
clone size: once
J gene: TRBJ1-2
CDR3 protein: CASSQTGAHYGYTF
CDR3 DNA: TGTGCCAGCAGTCAAACAGGGGCCCACTATGGCTACACCTTC

V gene: TRBV7-8
D gene: -
clone size: -
J gene: TRBJ1-3
CDR3 protein: CASSLGTENTIYF
CDR3 DNA: TGTGCCAGCAGCTTAGGTACGGAGAACACCATATATTTT

V gene: TRBV6-5
D gene: TRBD1
clone size: -
J gene: TRBJ2-7
CDR3 protein: CASKGTGIHEQYF
CDR3 DNA: TGTGCCAGCAAAGGGACAGGGATCCACGAGCAGTACTTC

V gene: TRBV7-2
D gene: -
clone size: few
J gene: TRBJ2-3
CDR3 protein: CASSPRRTDTQYF
CDR3 DNA: TGTGCCAGCAGCCCCCGTCGCACAGATACGCAGTATTTT

V gene: TRBV6-5
D gene: -
clone size: -
J gene: TRBJ1-2
CDR3 protein: CASSYSGRSGDGYTF
CDR3 DNA: TGTGCCAGCAGTTACTCGGGTAGATCGGGGGATGGCTACACCTTC

V gene: TRBV10-3
D gene: -
clone size: -
J gene: TRBJ1-1
CDR3 protein: CAIRYDSMNTEAFF
CDR3 DNA: TGTGCCATCAGATACGACAGTATGAACACTGAAGCTTTCTTT

V gene: TRBV7-3
D gene: TRBD2
clone size: -
J gene: TRBJ2-2
CDR3 protein: CASRREGVTGELFF
CDR3 DNA: TGTGCCAGCAGGCGGGAGGGGGTCACCGGGGAGCTGTTTTTT

V gene: TRBV19
D gene: TRBD1
clone size: -
J gene: TRBJ1-5
CDR3 protein: CASSWGQENQPQHF
CDR3 DNA: TGTGCCAGCAGCTGGGGACAGGAAAATCAGCCCCAGCATTTT

V gene: TRBV4-2
D gene: TRBD2
clone size: -
J gene: TRBJ2-1
CDR3 protein: CASSQVAGSNEQFF
CDR3 DNA: TGTGCCAGCAGCCAAGTAGCGGGAAGTAATGAGCAGTTCTTC

V gene: TRBV28
D gene: TRBD1
clone size: -
J gene: TRBJ1-3
CDR3 protein: CASSRAGTGHFDTIYF
CDR3 DNA: TGTGCCAGCAGTCGTGCCGGGACAGGGCATTTTGACACCATATATTTT

V gene: TRBV7-3
D gene: -
clone size: -
J gene: TRBJ2-1
CDR3 protein: CASSLTASSNEQFF
CDR3 DNA: TGTGCCAGCAGCTTAACTGCCTCGAGCAATGAGCAGTTCTTC

V gene: TRBV7-3
D gene: TRBD1
clone size: -
J gene: TRBJ2-2
CDR3 protein: CASSWGDRSTGELFF
CDR3 DNA: TGTGCCAGCAGCTGGGGGGACAGGAGCACCGGGGAGCTGTTTTTT

V gene: TRBV4-3
D gene: TRBD2
clone size: once
J gene: TRBJ2-7
CDR3 protein: CASRRGLAGVYEQYF
CDR3 DNA: TGCGCCAGCAGACGCGGACTAGCGGGAGTGTACGAGCAGTACTTC

V gene: TRBV6-5
D gene: -
clone size: -
J gene: TRBJ2-3
CDR3 protein: CASRSPNPDTQYF
CDR3 DNA: TGTGCCAGCAGGTCTCCTAATCCAGATACGCAGTATTTT

V gene: TRBV4-3
D gene: TRBD2
clone size: -
J gene: TRBJ2-2
CDR3 protein: CASSQTAGVTGELFF
CDR3 DNA: TGCGCCAGCAGCCAAACAGCGGGAGTCACCGGGGAGCTGTTTTTT

V gene: TRBV6-2/TRBV6-3
D gene: -
clone size: -
J gene: TRBJ2-3
CDR3 protein: CASSYGTKSTDTQYF
CDR3 DNA: TGTGCCAGCAGTTACGGGACAAAGAGCACAGATACGCAGTATTTT

V gene: TRBV30
D gene: TRBD1
clone size: -
J gene: TRBJ2-7
CDR3 protein: CAWRPPGQGLYEQYF
CDR3 DNA: TGTGCCTGGAGACCCCCGGGACAGGGGTTATACGAGCAGTACTTC